This TCR beta chain was captured in a study of cytomegalovirus exposure and HLA in healthy donors. PCR primers comprised 60 Vbeta and 13 Jbeta primers. Generated by immunoSEQ multiplex PCR, the TCRdb table keeps only in-frame clones and is missing some. The table has roughly 150,000 clones, roughly 80% seen once. The germline gives CDR1 SGHDT, CDR2 YYEEEE. The CDR3 contains 16 residues. V was cut by 0 bases and J by 0 bases, with 10 bases left in between. Notes on this clone: What it recognizes is unknown.

Study outcomes and limitations: According to an earlier analysis, most TCR beta V segments yielded productive rearrangements about 87% or about 30% of the time. A later analysis revealed that TCR association rates differed between HLA loci, peaking at DRB1 and bottoming out at HLA-C.

This receptor was obtained from a man aged 45-65 years in good health and CMV-seropositive. The chain employs TRBV5-6 and TRBJ1-3; D remains unclear. Input material: PBMCs. The CDR3 loop reads CASSLVGYDSGNTIYF. The CDR3 nucleotides read TGTGCCAGCAGCTTGGTCGGTTACGACTCTGGAAACACCATATATTTT.